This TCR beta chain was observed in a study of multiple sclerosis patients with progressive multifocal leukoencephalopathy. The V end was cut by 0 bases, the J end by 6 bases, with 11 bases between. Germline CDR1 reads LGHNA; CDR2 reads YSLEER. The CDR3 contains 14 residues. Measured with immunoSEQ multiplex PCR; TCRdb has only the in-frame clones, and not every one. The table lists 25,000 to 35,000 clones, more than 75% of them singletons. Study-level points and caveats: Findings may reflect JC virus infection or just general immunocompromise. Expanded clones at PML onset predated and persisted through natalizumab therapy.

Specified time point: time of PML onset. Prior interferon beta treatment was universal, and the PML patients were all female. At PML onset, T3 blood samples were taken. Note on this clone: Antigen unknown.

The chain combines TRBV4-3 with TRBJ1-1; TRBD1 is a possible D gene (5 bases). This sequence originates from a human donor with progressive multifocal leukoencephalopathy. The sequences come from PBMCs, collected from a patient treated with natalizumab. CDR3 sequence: CASSQDRAYAEAFF. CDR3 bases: TGCGCCAGCAGCCAAGACAGGGCGTATGCTGAAGCTTTCTTT.